The clone carrying this T cell receptor beta chain was detected many times. This entry is derived from a study of shared clonotypes between healthy human individuals. There are 14 residues in the CDR3. The germline gives CDR1 SSHAT, CDR2 FNYEAQ (reference sequence). V was trimmed by 1 base and J by 4 bases, leaving 8 bases between them. Generated by immunoSEQ multiplex PCR, the TCRdb table keeps only in-frame clones and is missing some. The table has about 460,000 clones, roughly three quarters seen once. All donors were healthy HIV-negative adults lacking recent acute infections or vaccinations. When samples were unsorted, about 90 million PBMCs were used for genomic DNA.

The chain links TRBV7-7 to TRBJ1-5; the D is unclear. This sequence originates from a woman in her forties in good health. Some clones in this sample may be carry-over from other donors' samples. The sample taken for sequencing was PBMCs. The CDR3, as DNA: TGTGCCAGCAGCTTAGGATGGAAAAATCAGCCCCAGCATTTT. It specifies CASSLGWKNQPQHF.